Listed here are 18 T cell receptor beta chains from one sample, sequenced in a study of blood T cell repertoires in COVID-19. Libraries were prepared by immunoSEQ multiplex PCR; TCRdb keeps only in-frame clonotypes and omits some of them. The repertoire holds about 47,000 clones, with around 79% as singletons. The sample consisted of peripheral blood. These receptors all stem from a woman in her sixties with acute or convalescent COVID-19.

The gene calls are TRBV7-2 and TRBJ2-3, with D possibly TRBD2 on 6 matching bases. This CDR3 spans 19 amino acids. The V end lost 1 base, the J end lost 0 bases, and 20 bases lay between the germline ends. The germline gives CDR1 SGHTA, CDR2 FQGNSA. The CDR3 DNA sequence: TGTGCCAGCAGCTTAGTTGGCGGGGTGAGAGGTTCTAGCACAGATACGCAGTATTTT. It encodes CASSLVGGVRGSSTDTQYF.

This clone was seen more than once but under ten times. This chain joins TRBV10-3 and TRBJ2-7, with 7 positions matching TRBD2. The CDR3 length is 14 residues. V was clipped by 3 bases and J by 0 bases; unmatched bases: 2. From germline, CDR1 is ENHRY and CDR2 SYGVKD. DNA of the CDR3: TGTGCCATCAGTGACCGGGAGGTCTCCTACGAGCAGTACTTC. This gives the protein CAISDREVSYEQYF.

The chain links TRBV20-1 to TRBJ2-2; D is possibly TRBD1 (6 bases). V was pared by 3 bases and J by 7 bases, with 15 bases between. The V gene's germline CDR1 is DFQATT and CDR2 SNEGSKA (reference sequence). This CDR3 region has 14 residues. In DNA form, the CDR3 reads TGCAGTGCTAGTAGGGTCAGGGGAATCGGGGAGCTGTTTTTT. This sequence encodes CSASRVRGIGELFF.

As regards this clone: An end of the junction differs from the germline gene, which may be a read error. The CDR3 protein is CASSLRENPEAFF. CDR3 bases: TGTGCCAGCAGCCTGAGGGAGAACCCTGAAGCTTTCTTT. The chain joins TRBV5-5 to TRBJ1-1; D not certain. Germline lookup yields CDR1 SGHKS and CDR2 YYEKEE (reference sequence). The CDR3 spans 13 residues. Full variable domain (remainder filled in from reference TRBV5-5 and TRBJ1-1): DAGVTQSPTHLIKTRGQQVTLRCSPISGHKSVSWYQQVLGQGPQFIFQYYEKEERGRGNFPDRFSARQFPNYSSELNVNALLLGDSALYLCASSLRENPEAFFGQGTRLTVV.

The rearrangement links TRBV11-2 to TRBJ2-3; TRBD2 matches at 7 bases. Germline values: CDR1 SGHAT, CDR2 FQNNGV. The J segment lost 2 bases and the V segment lost 1 base, leaving 3 bases of the junction unmatched. The CDR3 is made up of 15 amino acids. For the CDR3, the DNA is TGTGCCAGCAGCTTAGGACGGGGGGTCACAGATACGCAGTATTTT. It yields the protein CASSLGRGVTDTQYF. Supplemented by reference TRBV11-2 and TRBJ2-3, the full variable domain reads EAGVAQSPRYKIIEKRQSVAFWCNPISGHATLYWYQQILGQGPKLLIQFQNNGVVDDSQLPKDRFSAERLKGVDSTLKIQPAKLEDSAVYLCASSLGRGVTDTQYFGPGTRLTVL.

This chain uses TRBV5-6 with TRBJ2-5; possibly TRBD2 for D (7 bases). Germline V gene lookup returns CDR1 SGHDT and CDR2 YYEEEE. Trimming took 5 bases from V and 6 from J, leaving 17 bases between them. The CDR3 sequence is 14 residues long. In nucleotides, the CDR3 is TGTGCCAGCAGGAGAACACAGGGAGGGCAGACCCAGTACTTC. This sequence encodes CASRRTQGGQTQYF.

The chain combines TRBV6-5 with TRBJ2-5; tentatively, D is TRBD1 (6 bases). With 9 bases removed from V and 5 bases from J, the gap between germline ends came to 16 bases. CDR3 size: 13 residues. Per the germline V gene, CDR1 is MNHEY and CDR2 is SVGAGI. The CDR3, as DNA: TGTGCCAGTAGGCCAACAGGGACGGAGACCCAGTACTTC. Encoded protein: CASRPTGTETQYF.

This chain joins TRBV30 and TRBJ2-1; 10 nucleotides line up with TRBD1. The J segment lost 6 bases and the V segment lost 0 bases, leaving 5 bases of the junction unmatched. Germline CDR1 is GTSNPN and CDR2 is SVGIG (reference sequence). The CDR3 extends over 15 amino acids. The CDR3 nucleotides are TGTGCCTGGAGTGTCACCGGGACAGGGGCCAATGAGCAGTTCTTC. It translates to CAWSVTGTGANEQFF. Drawing the rest from reference TRBV30 and TRBJ2-1, the complete variable domain is SQTIHQWPATLVQPVGSPLSLECTVEGTSNPNLYWYRQAAGRGLQLLFYSVGIGQISSEVPQNLSASRPQDRQFILSSKKLLLSDSGFYLCAWSVTGTGANEQFFGPGTRLTVL.

V is TRBV9 and J is TRBJ2-5; D is possibly TRBD1 (6 bases). The CDR3 is 13 residues long. With 3 bases removed from V and 2 bases from J, the gap between germline ends came to 8 bases. Germline CDR1 and CDR2: SGDLS and YYNGEE. Here the CDR3 DNA reads TGTGCCAGCAGCGCGGGACAACAAGAGACCCAGTACTTC. Protein product: CASSAGQQETQYF.

The chain joins TRBV9 to TRBJ2-5, with 14 bases identical to TRBD2. This CDR3 has 16 amino acids. The germline gives CDR1 SGDLS, CDR2 YYNGEE. The trim removed 3 bases at V and 5 bases at J, leaving 6 bases unmatched. This CDR3 reads CASSARLAGGPETQYF. CDR3 in DNA: TGTGCCAGCAGCGCCCGACTAGCGGGGGGGCCCGAGACCCAGTACTTC.

V usage is TRBV5-1 and J usage is TRBJ1-6; 9 nucleotides line up with TRBD1. The CDR3 contains 15 residues. Germline trimming cut 4 bases from V and 6 bases from J; bases unmatched to any gene: 5. Per the germline V gene, CDR1 is SGHRS and CDR2 is YFSETQ. As DNA, the CDR3 is TGCGCCAGCAGCACTATGACAGGGGGTAATTCACCCCTCCACTTT. This codes for CASSTMTGGNSPLHF.

This sequence joins TRBV18 and TRBJ1-1; D gene uncertain. CDR3 size: 13 residues. Germline V gene sequence: CDR1 KGHSH, CDR2 LQKENI. The V end was cut by 5 bases, the J end by 1 base, with 8 bases between. The CDR3 sequence: CASSASANTEAFF. CDR3 sequence (DNA): TGTGCCAGCTCAGCCAGTGCGAACACTGAAGCTTTCTTT.

The CDR3, as DNA: TGCGCCAGCAGCCAAGATGGGGCCCCCGGACGGGAGCTGTTTTTT. Translation: CASSQDGAPGRELFF. The V call is TRBV4-1, the J call TRBJ2-2; D may be TRBD1 (5 bases). Germline loops: CDR1 MGHRA, CDR2 YSYEKL. The CDR3 loop spans 15 amino acids. V shed 0 bases and J shed 9 bases, with 14 bases lying between them.

This chain uses TRBV30 with TRBJ2-2, with a tentative D call TRBD2 (6 bases). CDR3 size: 13 residues. V was clipped by 6 bases and J by 1 base, with 9 bases between them. CDR1 and CDR2 (germline): GTSNPN, SVGIG (reference sequence). DNA of the CDR3: TGTGCCTGTGCGGGGTTGAACACCGGGGAGCTGTTTTTT. It is translated as CACAGLNTGELFF. Variable domain in full (rest from reference TRBV30 and TRBJ2-2): SQTIHQWPATLVQPVGSPLSLECTVEGTSNPNLYWYRQAAGRGLQLLFYSVGIGQISSEVPQNLSASRPQDRQFILSSKKLLLSDSGFYLCACAGLNTGELFFGEGSRLTVL.

The V gene is TRBV12-3 or TRBV12-4, the J gene TRBJ1-3; D ambiguous. This CDR3 region has 13 residues. The V end was cut by 4 bases, the J end by 0 bases, with 4 bases between. The CDR3 coding sequence is TGTGCCAGCAGTTGGAGCTCTGGAAACACCATATATTTT. This sequence encodes CASSWSSGNTIYF.

This chain connects TRBV7-9 to TRBJ1-2; D uncertain. CDR1 is SEHNR and CDR2 is FQNEAQ in the germline V gene (reference sequence). Trimming took off 4 bases at V and 7 bases at J, with 10 bases between the two ends. The CDR3 spans 12 residues. Here the CDR3 DNA reads TGTGCCAGCAGCTCTGCGGGTGGTGGCTACACCTTC. It encodes CASSSAGGGYTF.

The J gene is TRBJ2-3, the V gene TRBV5-1; 9 bases agree with TRBD1. J gave up 1 base and V 3 bases, and 6 bases lay outside the gene matches. Germline V gene lookup returns CDR1 SGHRS and CDR2 YFSETQ. The CDR3 has 16 residues. CDR3 residues: CASSSYRGPGTDTQYF. The CDR3 bases are TGCGCCAGCAGCTCTTACAGGGGGCCGGGCACAGATACGCAGTATTTT.

The rearrangement joins TRBV6-1 to TRBJ2-7, with a weak D call TRBD1 (5 bases). This CDR3 has 14 residues. Germline CDR1 is MNHNS and CDR2 is SASEGT. Trimming removed 1 base at V and 6 bases at J, with 13 bases between. The chain's CDR3 is CASSEVADSSEQYF. The CDR3 DNA sequence: TGTGCCAGCAGTGAAGTCGCCGACAGTAGCGAGCAGTACTTC.